Described below is a single T cell receptor (beta chain) sequence and its context. This sample was included in a study of T cell repertoires in ileal Crohn's disease. Per sample, roughly 500 nanograms of biopsy DNA were TCRB immunosequenced. Data came from immunoSEQ multiplex PCR; TCRdb stores just in-frame clones and leaves some out. The table has fewer than 6,500 clones, roughly 74% seen once. Time point in this sample: neoterminal ileum biopsy at postoperative endoscopy, about 6 months after surgery. The CDR3 spans 15 residues. Germline V gene sequence: CDR1 MNHNS, CDR2 SASEGT. V shed 3 bases, J shed 2 bases, and the junction held 3 bases outside the gene matches.

The chain employs TRBV6-1 and TRBJ2-7, with 11 bases fitting TRBD2. The clonotype was recovered from an adult with Crohn's disease. The sequenced material came from ileal tissue. The CDR3, as DNA: TGTGCCAGCAGTGACGTAGCGGGGGGGCCCTACGAGCAGTACTTC. Encoded protein: CASSDVAGGPYEQYF.